This T cell receptor (beta chain) was observed in a study of cytomegalovirus exposure and HLA in healthy donors. Study-level background: An early data release held approximately 85 million unique TCRs from HLA-typed donors. The study, taken as a whole, reports: Most TCR sequences proved rare, with some public TCRs found in many donors.

Turning to this clone: The antigen remains unidentified.

It was with 60 Vbeta and 13 Jbeta primers that the PCR ran. Method: immunoSEQ multiplex PCR; TCRdb's copy keeps in-frame clones and lacks some. The sample gives some 160,000 clones, roughly 79% of which show up once; approximately 1.5% is in the top ten. With V trimmed by 3 bases and J by 8 bases, 12 bases remained unmatched. The CDR3 runs to 16 residues. Germline V gene lookup returns CDR1 KGHSH and CDR2 LQKENI. The receptor comes from a man in his forties in good health and CMV-seronegative. The chain is built from TRBV18 and TRBJ2-1; the match to TRBD2 covers 8 bases. The sample comprised PBMCs. The CDR3: CASSPATGGPVDEQFF. CDR3 sequence (DNA): TGTGCCAGCTCACCGGCGACGGGAGGGCCTGTGGATGAGCAGTTCTTC.